This T cell receptor (beta chain) was profiled in a study of blood T cells in healthy people across ages. Then a second PCR, running roughly 7 to 11 cycles, was carried out with a sample-barcoded 5' primer and a J-beta primer mix. MiXCR, run by TCRdb on the 5' RACE reads, gives a single entry per CDR3 protein. The sample records roughly 1.9 million distinct CDR3 sequences, more than 35% being singletons. The receptor comes from a human donor in good health. Sequencing used blood.

The CDR3: CASTGQPYNEQFF. In nucleotides, the CDR3 is TGTGCCAGCACAGGACAGCCATACAATGAGCAGTTCTTC. The chain is built from TRBV7-6 and TRBJ2-1; tentatively, D is TRBD1 (6 bases). V lost 7 bases and J lost 4, with 11 bases in between. This CDR3 spans 13 amino acids. Germline values: CDR1 SGHVS, CDR2 FNYEAQ.